Here is one T cell receptor (beta chain) with its context. The antigen is undetermined. The primer mix had 60 Vbeta and 13 Jbeta primers. Methods used by the authors: As a later analysis found, there were 70 million to 100 million unique TCR beta chains, of which roughly 11 million were shared. The assay was immunoSEQ multiplex PCR, and TCRdb's table has in-frame clones only and misses some. For V, J and clone size, that table is used; D and trimming come from the DNA. Recorded here are some 120,000 clones; the top ten clones represent about 2%. The record originates from a study of cytomegalovirus exposure and HLA in healthy donors. Overall study results and limits: Common viral pathogens (according to a later analysis) appeared linked to several of the most significant clusters. According to the study, 160 or so TCR beta chains were cytomegalovirus-associated.

The CDR3 consists of 14 residues. Germline CDR1 is KGHSH and CDR2 is LQKENI. Between the trimmed V and J ends, which lost 6 bases and 5 bases, there was a span of 14 bases. The V gene is TRBV18, the J gene TRBJ1-5, with TRBD1 as a possible D gene (5 bases). The sequence derives from a man aged 40-50 years in good health and CMV-seronegative. Material for sequencing was PBMCs. The CDR3, as DNA: TGTGCCAGCTCCGGGGGGTATGTGGATCAGCCCCAGCATTTT. Its translation: CASSGGYVDQPQHF.